These 27 T cell receptor beta chains were all obtained from the same sample, sequenced in a study of blood T cell repertoires in COVID-19 (TCRdb year 2020). The library came from the immunoSEQ multiplex PCR assay. TCRdb carries this immuneACCESS record with in-frame sequences only. Its versions omit some clonotypes, under half of them owing to an unresolved V gene in the studies checked, with the rest unexplained. The sample table lists 95,000 to 150,000 clones, around 76% of them with a count of one. 2% to 2.5% of the sample goes to the ten largest clones. The sequencing input was peripheral blood. Source of these receptors: a man between 65 and 79 years old with acute or convalescent COVID-19.

The J gene is TRBJ2-7, the V gene TRBV28; tentative D call: TRBD1 (6 bases). Trimming left V 8 bases short and J 3 bases short, with 14 bases between. Germline-derived CDR1 and CDR2 are MDHEN and SYDVKM. The CDR3 consists of 13 residues. CDR3 sequence reads: CASGGGSFYEQYF. The CDR3 nucleotides are TGTGCCAGCGGTGGGGGCAGTTTCTACGAGCAGTACTTC.

This chain connects TRBV5-1 to TRBJ2-3; 8 bases match TRBD2. CDR3 length: 16 residues. From germline, CDR1 is SGHRS and CDR2 YFSETQ. J was trimmed by 2 bases and V by 1 base; bases with no gene match: 6. The CDR3 protein is CASSLPSGSTTDTQYF. The DNA of the CDR3 is TGCGCCAGCAGCTTGCCTAGCGGGTCTACCACAGATACGCAGTATTTT.

The V and J genes are TRBV11-2 and TRBJ1-6; D gene unclear. Trimming removed 5 bases at V and 3 bases at J, with 5 bases between. Germline V gene sequence: CDR1 SGHAT, CDR2 FQNNGV. The CDR3 loop spans 13 amino acids. In DNA, the CDR3 is TGTGCCAGCAGCCCAGGCTATAATTCACCCCTCCACTTT. Amino acid sequence: CASSPGYNSPLHF.

The chain carries TRBV5-1 and TRBJ1-4; the match to TRBD1 covers 11 bases. The CDR3 is made up of 17 amino acids. Germline CDR1 is SGHRS and CDR2 is YFSETQ. The V segment lost 7 bases and the J segment 0 bases; nucleotides outside the gene matches: 8. Here the CDR3 reads CASRGQGAFATNEKLFF. The CDR3 nucleotides read TGCGCCAGCCGTGGACAGGGGGCCTTTGCAACTAATGAAAAACTGTTTTTT. Looking up the rest from reference TRBV5-1 and TRBJ1-4 gives the full variable domain: KAGVTQTPRYLIKTRGQQVTLSCSPISGHRSVSWYQQTPGQGLQFLFEYFSETQRNKGNFPGRFSGRQFSNSRSEMNVSTLELGDSALYLCASRGQGAFATNEKLFFGSGTQLSVL.

This clone has just one count. The chain joins TRBV11-2 to TRBJ2-1, with 13 bases matching TRBD2. Germline CDR1 and CDR2: SGHAT and FQNNGV. This CDR3 is built from 17 residues. J was trimmed by 3 bases and V by 5 bases; bases with no gene match: 7. The CDR3 is CASSVGLAGEIYNEQFF. CDR3 DNA sequence: TGTGCCAGCAGCGTCGGACTAGCGGGGGAGATCTACAATGAGCAGTTCTTC.

The chain carries TRBV29-1 and TRBJ1-2, with TRBD1 identical over 8 bases. CDR1 is SQVTM, CDR2 ANQGSEA, per germline. CDR3 length: 13 amino acids. After removal of 4 bases from V and 7 bases from J, the junction contained 8 bases not matched to a gene. CDR3 loop: CSVGRDRRVGYTF. The CDR3 nucleotides read TGCAGCGTTGGAAGGGACAGGCGGGTTGGCTACACCTTC.

This clone has just a few counts. V gene TRBV7-2 combines with J gene TRBJ1-1, with unresolved D. Germline V gives CDR1 SGHTA, CDR2 FQGNSA. Trimming pared 1 base from V and 0 bases from J, leaving 6 bases between. CDR3 size: 14 residues. CDR3 DNA sequence: TGTGCCAGCAGCTTAGACTCGATGAACACTGAAGCTTTCTTT. Translated: CASSLDSMNTEAFF.

The chain couples TRBV2 to TRBJ1-2; no definite D call. The CDR3 is 14 amino acids. Germline CDR1 SNHLY, CDR2 FYNNEI. The germline V and J ends were trimmed by 3 bases and 3 bases, with 11 bases remaining between them. CDR3 loop: CASSELGRDYGYTF. The CDR3 DNA sequence: TGTGCCAGCAGTGAGTTGGGGAGGGACTATGGCTACACCTTC.

This chain links TRBV4-3 with TRBJ1-2; perhaps TRBD1 as D (5 bases). This CDR3 region has 13 residues. CDR1 is LGHNA, CDR2 YSLEER, per germline. V was clipped by 0 bases and J by 8 bases, with 10 bases between them. CDR3: CASSQEAGRGYTF. CDR3 sequence (DNA): TGCGCCAGCAGCCAAGAGGCAGGGCGCGGCTACACCTTC.

The rearrangement links TRBV4-3 to TRBJ1-1; 9 bases line up with TRBD1. The length of the CDR3 is 16 residues. Germline CDR1 LGHNA, CDR2 YSLEER. J gave up 3 bases and V 1 base, and 6 bases lay outside the gene matches. In DNA form, the CDR3 reads TGCGCCAGCAGCCAAGGGGGGACAGGGCGGTACACTGAAGCTTTCTTT. Protein: CASSQGGTGRYTEAFF.

The J gene is TRBJ1-1, the V gene TRBV3-1 (or the pseudogene TRBV3-2), with TRBD1 matching 9 bases. Per germline, CDR1 LGHDT and CDR2 YNNKEL (reference sequence). V gave up 3 bases and J gave up 2 bases; unmatched junction bases: 7. This CDR3 is 16 amino acids long. Here the CDR3 reads CASSHLGTGQNTEAFF. The CDR3 nucleotides read TGTGCCAGCAGCCATTTGGGGACAGGGCAAAACACTGAAGCTTTCTTT.

CDR3 loop: CATHPDRRGTRETQYF. The CDR3, as DNA: TGCGCCACCCACCCTGACAGGCGTGGGACCCGAGAGACCCAGTACTTC. The chain employs TRBV5-1 and TRBJ2-5, with TRBD1 as a possible D gene (6 bases). Germline CDR1 reads SGHRS; CDR2 reads YFSETQ. The CDR3 runs 16 residues. Trimming stripped 9 bases from V and 4 bases from J, with 25 bases between. The full variable domain, with the rest looked up from reference TRBV5-1 and TRBJ2-5, is KAGVTQTPRYLIKTRGQQVTLSCSPISGHRSVSWYQQTPGQGLQFLFEYFSETQRNKGNFPGRFSGRQFSNSRSEMNVSTLELGDSALYLCATHPDRRGTRETQYFGPGTRLLVL.

The chain couples TRBV9 to TRBJ2-1; 11 bases are a match to TRBD1. The V gene end was trimmed by 4 bases and the J gene end by 3 bases; junction bases not matched to a gene: 9. Germline V gene sequence: CDR1 SGDLS, CDR2 YYNGEE. The length of the CDR3 is 17 residues. The CDR3 sequence is CASSTPSGTGGYNEQFF. The CDR3 coding sequence is TGTGCCAGCAGCACTCCCAGCGGGACAGGGGGCTACAATGAGCAGTTCTTC.

This clone was seen only once. This chain connects TRBV7-2 to TRBJ1-2; 11 bases map to TRBD1. Per germline, CDR1 SGHTA and CDR2 FQGNSA. Trimming cost V 2 bases and J 4 bases; bases outside gene matches: 6. The CDR3 is 16 residues long. CDR3 DNA: TGTGCCAGCAGCTTATCTTTCGGGACAGGGGGCTATGGCTACACCTTC. Translated: CASSLSFGTGGYGYTF.

The chain employs TRBV6-6 and TRBJ2-3; 7 bases fit TRBD1. V lost 5 bases to trimming and J lost 2 bases; unmatched junction nucleotides: 7. CDR1 is MNHNY, CDR2 SVGAGI, per germline (reference sequence). This CDR3 is 15 amino acids long. The CDR3: CASSTSGQTTDTQYF. The CDR3 bases are TGTGCCAGCAGTACCTCGGGACAGACCACAGATACGCAGTATTTT.

The chain joins TRBV7-9 to TRBJ1-2; 9 bases agree with TRBD1. Trimming at V came to 6 bases and at J to 4 bases, leaving 6 bases not matched to a gene. This CDR3 has 14 residues. From germline, CDR1 is SEHNR and CDR2 FQNEAQ (reference sequence). CDR3 sequence reads: CASRRQGGGYGYTF. The CDR3 DNA is TGTGCCAGCAGGAGACAGGGGGGCGGCTATGGCTACACCTTC.

The V and J genes are TRBV12-3 or TRBV12-4 and TRBJ1-5; D is undetermined. Trimming pared 5 bases from V and 9 bases from J, leaving 8 bases between. The length of the CDR3 is 11 residues. CDR3 sequence reads: CASSSRGPQHF. In nucleotides, the CDR3 is TGTGCCAGCAGTAGTCGGGGGCCCCAGCATTTT.

The chain has TRBV29-1 and TRBJ1-4, with D hard to call. The ends were cut back, 4 bases at V and 6 bases at J, with 9 bases in the middle. In germline, CDR1 is SQVTM, CDR2 ANQGSEA. The CDR3 is made up of 12 amino acids. The CDR3 loop is CSVGGSDEKLFF. DNA of the CDR3: TGCAGCGTTGGCGGGTCGGATGAAAAACTGTTTTTT.

This clone was recorded once. This sequence joins TRBV19 and TRBJ1-3; D gene uncertain. CDR3 size: 16 residues. Germline V gene lookup returns CDR1 LNHDA and CDR2 SQIVND (reference sequence). V shed 3 bases and J shed 2 bases, with 14 bases lying between them. The CDR3 DNA sequence: TGTGCCAGTAGTATTTTTTTTGCAGATACTGGAAACACCATATATTTT. Encoded protein: CASSIFFADTGNTIYF.

V is TRBV6-5 and J is TRBJ1-5; 7 nucleotides match TRBD1. After removal of 5 bases from V and 7 bases from J, the junction contained 11 bases not matched to a gene. The CDR3 runs to 15 residues. Germline V gene lookup returns CDR1 MNHEY and CDR2 SVGAGI. As DNA, the CDR3 is TGTGCCAGCAGTCCGATGACAGGGAACGGGCAGCCCCAGCATTTT. Amino acid sequence: CASSPMTGNGQPQHF.

V usage is TRBV5-6 and J usage is TRBJ1-1; 7 bases fit TRBD1. Trimming removed 4 bases from V and 1 base from J; junction bases left unmatched: 7. The CDR3 extends over 15 amino acids. The V gene's germline CDR1 is SGHDT and CDR2 YYEEEE. The CDR3, as DNA: TGTGCCAGCAGCACCCCTAAGGGGGCGAACACTGAAGCTTTCTTT. Protein: CASSTPKGANTEAFF.

This chain links TRBV5-8 with TRBJ1-5, with D maybe TRBD1 (5 bases). Trimming took 2 bases from V and 8 from J, leaving 17 bases between them. The germline gives CDR1 SGHTS, CDR2 YDEGEE. CDR3 length: 15 amino acids. In DNA, the CDR3 is TGTGCCAGCAGCTTCAGGGCCTTCGACGGAGAGCCCCAGCATTTT. The encoded protein is CASSFRAFDGEPQHF.

The chain combines TRBV5-1 with TRBJ2-7, with TRBD1 matching 9 bases. Germline loops: CDR1 SGHRS, CDR2 YFSETQ. The CDR3 consists of 15 residues. Trimming at V came to 4 bases and at J to 4 bases, leaving 9 bases not matched to a gene. CDR3 DNA sequence: TGCGCCAGCAGCCCCGACAGGGGGAAAGGGTACGAGCAGTACTTC. This encodes CASSPDRGKGYEQYF.

There are a few counts of this clone. The gene calls are TRBV2 and TRBJ2-5; D uncertain. The CDR3 is 14 residues long. The germline gives CDR1 SNHLY, CDR2 FYNNEI. V lost 5 bases, J lost 2 bases, and 12 bases lay in between. Here the CDR3 reads CASSPSFGQETQYF. In DNA, the CDR3 is TGTGCCAGCAGTCCCAGTTTTGGTCAAGAGACCCAGTACTTC.

This chain links TRBV3-1 (or the pseudogene TRBV3-2) with TRBJ1-4, with D tentatively TRBD1 (5 bases). The V end was cut by 1 base, the J end by 10 bases, with 13 bases between. There are 14 residues in the CDR3. CDR1 is LGHDT and CDR2 is YNNKEL in the germline V gene (reference sequence). The CDR3 coding sequence is TGTGCCAGCAGCCAAGGGCCGGGACTGCCAAAACTGTTTTTT. Its translation: CASSQGPGLPKLFF.

The chain joins TRBV4-3 to TRBJ2-7; D might be TRBD1 (7 bases). Trimming removed 0 bases at V and 1 base at J, with 16 bases between. CDR3 size: 17 residues. CDR1 and CDR2 from the germline V gene are LGHNA and YSLEER. CDR3 nucleotides: TGCGCCAGCAGCCAAGATCTATTGCGGGACAGATCCTACGAGCAGTACTTC. Translating it yields CASSQDLLRDRSYEQYF.

The chain joins TRBV6-5 to TRBJ2-1, with 8 positions matching TRBD2. After removal of 6 bases from V and 2 bases from J, the junction contained 6 bases not matched to a gene. CDR3 length: 15 amino acids. Germline V gene data show CDR1 as MNHEY and CDR2 as SVGAGI. CDR3 in amino acids: CASRLAGGPYNEQFF. CDR3 DNA: TGTGCCAGCAGACTTGCGGGGGGCCCCTACAATGAGCAGTTCTTC.